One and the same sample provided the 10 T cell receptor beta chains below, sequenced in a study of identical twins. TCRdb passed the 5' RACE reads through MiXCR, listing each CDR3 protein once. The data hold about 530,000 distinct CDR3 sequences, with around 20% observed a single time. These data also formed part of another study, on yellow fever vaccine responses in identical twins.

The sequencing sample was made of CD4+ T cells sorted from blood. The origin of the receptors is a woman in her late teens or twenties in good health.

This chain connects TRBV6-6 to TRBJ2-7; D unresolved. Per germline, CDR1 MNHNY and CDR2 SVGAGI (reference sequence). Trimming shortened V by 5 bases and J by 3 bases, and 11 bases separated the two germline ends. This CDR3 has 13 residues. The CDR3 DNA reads TGTGCCAGCAGTGTTGGGAACCGCTACGAGCAGTACGTC. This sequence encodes CASSVGNRYEQYV.

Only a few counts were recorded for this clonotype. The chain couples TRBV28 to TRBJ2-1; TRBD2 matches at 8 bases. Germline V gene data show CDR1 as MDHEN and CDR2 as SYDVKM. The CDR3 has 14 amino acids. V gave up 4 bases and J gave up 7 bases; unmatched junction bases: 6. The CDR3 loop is CASSYEREYNEQFF. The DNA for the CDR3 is TGTGCCAGCAGTTACGAGCGGGAGTATAATGAGCAGTTCTTC.

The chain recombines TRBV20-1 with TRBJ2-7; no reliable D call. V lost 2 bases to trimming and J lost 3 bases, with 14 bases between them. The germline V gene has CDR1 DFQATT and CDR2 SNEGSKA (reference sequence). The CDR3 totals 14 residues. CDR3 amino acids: CSARFSPSHYEQYF. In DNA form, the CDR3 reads TGCAGTGCTAGATTCTCACCAAGTCACTACGAGCAGTACTTC.

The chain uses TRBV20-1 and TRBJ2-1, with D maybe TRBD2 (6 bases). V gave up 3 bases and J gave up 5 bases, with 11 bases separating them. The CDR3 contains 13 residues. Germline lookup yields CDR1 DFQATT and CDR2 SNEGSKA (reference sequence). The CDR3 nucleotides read TGCAGTGCTAGCACTAGCCCGGACAATGAGCAGTTCTTC. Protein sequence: CSASTSPDNEQFF.

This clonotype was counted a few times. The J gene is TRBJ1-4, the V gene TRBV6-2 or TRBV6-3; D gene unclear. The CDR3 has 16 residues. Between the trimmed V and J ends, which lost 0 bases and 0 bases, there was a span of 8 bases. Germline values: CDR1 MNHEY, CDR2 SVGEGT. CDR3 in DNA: TGTGCCAGCAGTTACTCGAGAGGTGCAACTAATGAAAAACTGTTTTTT. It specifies CASSYSRGATNEKLFF.

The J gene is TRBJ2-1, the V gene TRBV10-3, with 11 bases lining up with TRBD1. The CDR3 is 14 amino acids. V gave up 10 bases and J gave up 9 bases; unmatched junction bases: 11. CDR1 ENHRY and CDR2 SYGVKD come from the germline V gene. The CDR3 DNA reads TGTGCCACGGAACCGGGACAGGGGGGCGCTGAGCAGTTCTTC. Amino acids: CATEPGQGGAEQFF.

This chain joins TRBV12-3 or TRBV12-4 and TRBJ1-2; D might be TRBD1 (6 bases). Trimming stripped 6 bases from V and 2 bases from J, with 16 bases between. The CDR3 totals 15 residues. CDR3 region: CASSRPPTGNYGYTF. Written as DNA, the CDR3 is TGTGCCAGCAGCCGGCCCCCTACAGGGAACTATGGCTACACCTTC.

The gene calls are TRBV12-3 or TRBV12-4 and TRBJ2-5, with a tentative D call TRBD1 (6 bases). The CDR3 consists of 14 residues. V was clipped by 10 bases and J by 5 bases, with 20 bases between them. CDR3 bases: TGTGCCATCGAGTACAAGGGGGTCGGGGAGACCCAGTACTTC. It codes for CAIEYKGVGETQYF.

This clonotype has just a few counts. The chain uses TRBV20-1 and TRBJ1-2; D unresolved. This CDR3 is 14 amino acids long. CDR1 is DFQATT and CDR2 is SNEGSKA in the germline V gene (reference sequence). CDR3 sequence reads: CSSPRTAPLRGYTF. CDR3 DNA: TGCAGCTCGCCACGCACAGCCCCCTTAAGGGGCTACACCTTC.

Here the CDR3 reads CSAQTGGYSGANVLTF. The DNA of the CDR3 is TGCAGTGCCCAAACAGGGGGCTACTCTGGGGCCAACGTCCTGACTTTC. The chain recombines TRBV20-1 with TRBJ2-6, with 9 nucleotides matching TRBD1. The V gene's germline CDR1 is DFQATT and CDR2 SNEGSKA (reference sequence). The CDR3 has 16 amino acids. Germline trimming cut 6 bases from V and 0 bases from J; bases unmatched to any gene: 6.